The rows below give T cell receptor beta chains drawn from one sample of a study of chemoradiotherapy in HPV16-positive cancers. This table comes from immunoSEQ multiplex PCR, and its TCRdb copy is limited to in-frame clones, with some not included. The data contain approximately 17,000 clones, over 85% of them singletons. Here the sequenced sample was blood, taken from a patient who underwent chemoradiotherapy. These receptors originate from a human donor with HPV-associated anogenital cancer. CDR3s include the opening cysteine and the closing phenylalanine or tryptophan. A D gene is named only where the DNA matches it firmly. Not all rows give a size; the values are once, few, many and, for expanded clones, a class.

V	J	length	D	size	CDR3	DNA
TRBV28	TRBJ1-3	11	.	.	CASSFGNTIYF	TGTGCCAGCAGTTTTGGAAACACCATATATTTT
TRBV16	TRBJ1-3	15	.	.	CASSQYEKSGNTIYF	TGTGCCAGCAGCCAATACGAGAAATCTGGAAACACCATATATTTT
TRBV19	TRBJ1-1	9	.	once	CASGFEAFF	TGTGCCAGTGGATTTGAAGCTTTCTTT
TRBV27	TRBJ1-2	14	.	few	CASSSGTLSKGYTF	TGTGCCAGCAGTTCCGGGACACTCTCGAAGGGCTACACCTTC
TRBV28	TRBJ2-2	20	TRBD2	.	CASSKISGLAGGKITGELFF	TGTGCCAGCAGTAAAATCTCGGGGCTAGCGGGAGGGAAGATCACCGGGGAGCTGTTTTTT
TRBV2	TRBJ2-3	13	.	.	CAGSDRFTDTQYF	TGTGCCGGATCAGACAGGTTCACAGATACGCAGTATTTT
TRBV9	TRBJ1-2	15	.	.	CASSANVAETYGYTF	TGTGCCAGCAGCGCTAACGTGGCAGAGACCTATGGCTACACCTTC
TRBV5-6	TRBJ1-1	13	TRBD1	.	CASSWDRAPEAFF	TGTGCCAGCAGCTGGGACAGGGCGCCTGAAGCTTTCTTT
TRBV18	TRBJ2-3	17	TRBD2	.	CASSSGTSGSSTDTQYF	TGTGCCAGCTCATCAGGGACTAGCGGGTCTTCCACAGATACGCAGTATTTT
TRBV9	TRBJ2-1	13	.	.	CASSATNHNEQFF	TGTGCCAGCAGCGCAACTAACCACAATGAGCAGTTCTTC
TRBV13	TRBJ2-3	12	.	few	CASSSRVGTQYF	TGTGCCAGCAGCTCAAGGGTGGGTACGCAGTATTTT
TRBV2	TRBJ1-1	14	.	few	CASGMQGSSTEAFF	TGTGCCAGCGGGATGCAGGGGTCGAGCACTGAAGCTTTCTTT
TRBV9	TRBJ2-2	17	.	.	CASSVGSTGTNTGELFF	TGTGCCAGCAGCGTCGGAAGCACAGGAACGAACACCGGGGAGCTGTTTTTT
TRBV28	TRBJ2-7	12	.	.	CASTTTGIEQYF	TGTGCCAGCACCACTACAGGGATCGAGCAGTACTTC
TRBV5-1	TRBJ1-2	13	.	.	CASSSRGGYGYTF	TGCGCCAGCAGCTCCAGGGGAGGGTATGGCTACACCTTC
TRBV7-7	TRBJ2-5	16	.	.	CASSLGRRVRQETQYF	TGTGCTAGCAGCTTAGGGAGGCGCGTTCGCCAAGAGACCCAGTACTTC
TRBV6-1	TRBJ2-3	12	.	once	CASSVSGDTQYF	TGTGCCAGCAGTGTCTCGGGAGATACGCAGTATTTT
TRBV25-1	TRBJ2-2	15	.	once	CASSDERINTGELFF	TGTGCCAGCAGTGATGAGAGGATCAACACCGGGGAGCTGTTTTTT